This T cell receptor (beta chain) was sequenced for a study of shared clonotypes between healthy human individuals. Sequenced by immunoSEQ multiplex PCR; TCRdb stores in-frame clones only, minus some. The sample lists some 650,000 clones, about 96% occurring once. Germline lookup yields CDR1 SGHDT and CDR2 YYEEEE. The CDR3 sequence is 16 residues long. V dropped 4 bases and J dropped 0; count of bases not matched to a gene: 7. The chain links TRBV5-6 to TRBJ2-3; 8 positions agree with TRBD2. The TCR was taken from a woman under 40 in good health. The sequenced material came from naive CD4+ T cells sorted from blood. Regarding subset: CD45RA+ positively selected. DNA of the CDR3: TGTGCCAGCAGCCAAACTAGCGGCACTAGCACAGATACGCAGTATTTT. As protein: CASSQTSGTSTDTQYF.